These 20 T cell receptor beta chains were sequenced from one sample in a study of regulatory T cells in long-lasting Graves disease. Time point given: newly diagnosed GD, antithyroid drugs for less than 3 months. Preparation of the TCR library used RNA extracted from PBMCs. The authors built TCR beta libraries using iRepertoire HTBI primers and Arm-PCR of CDR3 regions. TCRdb reprocessed the multiplex PCR reads with MiXCR, giving one entry per CDR3 protein. The sample shows about 540,000 distinct CDR3 sequences, roughly 14% of them seen only once. The same data also contributed to another study, on T cells in Graves' hyperthyroidism and ophthalmopathy.

The sequencing here drew on peripheral blood mononuclear cells (PBMCs), taken at new diagnosis, from a patient treated with antithyroid drugs. Source of these receptors: a man aged 30 to 45 with Graves disease.

In this sample, this clonotype turned up many times. The chain has TRBV7-9 and TRBJ2-7; D is ambiguous. The V and J ends lost 1 base and 6 bases respectively, with 7 bases between them. The CDR3 extends over 12 amino acids. The V gene's germline CDR1 is SEHNR and CDR2 FQNEAQ (reference sequence). DNA for the CDR3: TGTGCCAGCAGCTTAGGGCCGGGCGAGCAGTACTTC. Translated: CASSLGPGEQYF.

CDR3 DNA sequence: TGTGCCAGCAGCGATGGAGGCTCCGAAGCTTTCTTT. Residues: CASSDGGSEAFF. The J gene is TRBJ1-1, the V gene TRBV9; D ambiguous. The CDR3 extends over 12 amino acids. From germline, CDR1 is SGDLS and CDR2 YYNGEE. V dropped 3 bases and J dropped 8 bases, with 11 bases sitting between them.

This clonotype was detected ten times or more. The V and J genes are TRBV30 and TRBJ2-1; D is possibly TRBD2 (5 bases). The CDR3 consists of 14 residues. The germline V and J ends were trimmed by 0 bases and 9 bases, with 15 bases remaining between them. CDR1 and CDR2 (germline): GTSNPN, SVGIG (reference sequence). CDR3 DNA sequence: TGTGCCTGGAGTGTACGAGGGAGAGGAGTTGAGCAGTTCTTC. Amino acids: CAWSVRGRGVEQFF. Variable domain in full (rest from reference TRBV30 and TRBJ2-1): SQTIHQWPATLVQPVGSPLSLECTVEGTSNPNLYWYRQAAGRGLQLLFYSVGIGQISSEVPQNLSASRPQDRQFILSSKKLLLSDSGFYLCAWSVRGRGVEQFFGPGTRLTVL.

With respect to this clonotype: Just one base apart from a much larger clone, this may be a read error. The chain is built from TRBV29-1 and TRBJ2-1, with D unclear. This CDR3 comprises 10 residues. Germline CDR1 SQVTM, CDR2 ANQGSEA. DNA of the CDR3: TGCAGCGTTGTAGACAATGAGCTGTTCTTC. This codes for CSVVDNELFF.

There are a few counts of this clonotype. This chain links TRBV9 with TRBJ2-1; 11 bases fit TRBD2. With V trimmed by 3 bases and J by 7 bases, 12 bases remained unmatched. Germline loops: CDR1 SGDLS, CDR2 YYNGEE. The CDR3 spans 17 residues. The CDR3 protein is CASSGPGLAGGENEQFF. CDR3 in DNA: TGTGCCAGCAGCGGCCCGGGTCTAGCGGGAGGAGAGAATGAGCAGTTCTTC.

The table lists this clonotype with a count of one. It may be a read error: a sequence one base away is much more abundant. The chain employs TRBV20-1 and TRBJ2-5; D tentatively fits TRBD1 or TRBD2 (5 bases each). The CDR3 loop spans 12 amino acids. Germline assignment: CDR1 DFQATT and CDR2 SNEGSKA (reference sequence). Written as DNA, the CDR3 is TGCAGTGCTAGAGATCCGGACGGGACCCGGTACTTC. As protein: CSARDPDGTRYF.

This clonotype has at least ten counts. This chain joins TRBV9 and TRBJ2-1; either TRBD1 or TRBD2 may supply D (5 bases each). CDR1 SGDLS and CDR2 YYNGEE come from the germline V gene. The V end lost 2 bases, the J end lost 15 bases, and 12 bases lay between the germline ends. The CDR3 sequence is 11 residues long. CDR3 loop: CASSVEGPLFF. The DNA of the CDR3 is TGTGCCAGCAGCGTTGAGGGGCCCCTGTTCTTC.

This clonotype was seen a few times. In DNA, the CDR3 is TGTGCCTACAGGACAGGCAGCGAGCAGTACTTC. Translation: CAYRTGSEQYF. The chain couples TRBV7-2 to TRBJ2-7; TRBD1 agrees at 7 bases. Germline trimming cut 11 bases from V and 6 bases from J; bases unmatched to any gene: 7. Per germline, CDR1 SGHTA and CDR2 FQGNSA. The CDR3 runs to 11 residues.

The chain recombines TRBV18 with TRBJ2-1; TRBD2 matches at 14 bases. The germline gives CDR1 KGHSH, CDR2 LQKENI. The J segment lost 5 bases and the V segment lost 3 bases, leaving 9 bases of the junction unmatched. The CDR3 is 18 residues long. CDR3 sequence reads: CASSPGLAGVGEDNEQFF. As DNA, the CDR3 is TGTGCCAGCTCACCGGGACTAGCGGGAGTGGGGGAGGACAATGAGCAGTTCTTC.

There are many counts of this clonotype. This chain uses TRBV12-3 or TRBV12-4 with TRBJ1-2; 11 positions match TRBD1. Unmatched junction bases numbered 8, after V lost 2 bases and J lost 0 bases. The length of the CDR3 is 18 residues. The CDR3 loop is CASSLTGQGADTNYGYTF. The DNA of the CDR3 is TGTGCCAGCAGTTTAACAGGACAGGGGGCGGACACTAACTATGGCTACACCTTC.

This clonotype was detected ten times or more. The chain joins TRBV20-1 to TRBJ2-5, with a tentative D call TRBD1 (6 bases). The germline CDR1 and CDR2 sequences are DFQATT and SNEGSKA (reference sequence). The CDR3 has 16 amino acids. V lost 1 base and J lost 2, with 17 bases in between. The CDR3 spells CSARGGTGTLQETQYF. DNA for the CDR3: TGCAGTGCTAGAGGGGGAACCGGGACATTGCAAGAGACCCAGTACTTC.

The sample holds many counts of this clonotype. The chain has TRBV13 and TRBJ2-7, with 10 bases fitting TRBD2. The germline CDR1 and CDR2 sequences are PRHDT and FYEKMQ (reference sequence). V lost 3 bases to trimming and J lost 6 bases; unmatched junction nucleotides: 5. The CDR3 contains 14 residues. In nucleotides, the CDR3 is TGTGCCAGCAGCTTTAATAGCGGGAGGCCCGAGCAGTACTTC. Its translation is CASSFNSGRPEQYF. Full variable domain (missing parts from reference TRBV13 and TRBJ2-7): AAGVIQSPRHLIKEKRETATLKCYPIPRHDTVYWYQQGPGQDPQFLISFYEKMQSDKGSIPDRFSAQQFSDYHSELNMSSLELGDSALYFCASSFNSGRPEQYFGPGTRLTVT.

The chain has TRBV30 and TRBJ2-1; D ambiguous. V was pared by 4 bases and J by 4 bases, with 8 bases between. Germline V gene lookup returns CDR1 GTSNPN and CDR2 SVGIG (reference sequence). The CDR3 consists of 12 residues. CDR3 nucleotide sequence: TGTGCCTGGAAGTGGGTTTACAATGAGCAGTTCTTC. Translating gives CAWKWVYNEQFF.

The genes are TRBV6-1 and TRBJ2-3, with unresolved D. Trimming shortened V by 5 bases and J by 0 bases, and 12 bases separated the two germline ends. Germline V gene sequence: CDR1 MNHNS, CDR2 SASEGT. There are 15 residues in the CDR3. CDR3 nucleotides: TGTGCCAGCAGTCCCGTCTTGGGGAGCACAGATACGCAGTATTTT. Protein: CASSPVLGSTDTQYF.

This clonotype was found many times. CDR3 loop: CASSRDPLGETQYF. In DNA form, the CDR3 reads TGTGCCAGCAGCCGTGATCCTCTAGGGGAGACCCAGTACTTC. J is TRBJ2-5 and V is TRBV7-6; the D is unclear. The germline CDR1 and CDR2 sequences are SGHVS and FNYEAQ. The CDR3 consists of 14 residues. V lost 5 bases to trimming and J lost 5 bases, with 15 bases between them.

In its sample, this clonotype was seen many times. The V and J genes are TRBV29-1 and TRBJ2-2; D remains unclear. The CDR3 length is 12 residues. Germline CDR1 is SQVTM and CDR2 is ANQGSEA. The V and J ends lost 6 bases and 4 bases respectively, with 9 bases between them. The CDR3 region has the DNA TGCAGCGTCCATCTAGGCACCGGGGAGCTGTTTTTT. It encodes CSVHLGTGELFF.

A few counts support this clonotype. The rearrangement uses TRBV9 and TRBJ1-6; TRBD1 aligns across 8 bases. The length of the CDR3 is 14 residues. The germline V gene encodes CDR1 SGDLS and CDR2 YYNGEE. V dropped 3 bases and J dropped 8; count of bases not matched to a gene: 4. The CDR3 loop is CASSGPGGDSPLHF. CDR3 coding DNA: TGTGCCAGCAGCGGTCCAGGGGGCGATTCACCCCTCCACTTT.

In this sample, this clonotype turned up a few times. The chain couples TRBV20-1 to TRBJ2-2; D gene uncertain. Germline-derived CDR1 and CDR2 are DFQATT and SNEGSKA (reference sequence). V dropped 0 bases and J dropped 6 bases, with 17 bases sitting between them. This CDR3 has 16 residues. The CDR3 sequence: CSARDVGPNSPGELFF. Written as DNA, the CDR3 is TGCAGTGCTAGAGACGTAGGGCCTAATTCACCCGGGGAGCTGTTTTTT.

This clonotype occurred a few times. CDR3 amino acids: CAWSVPGENIQYF. CDR3 DNA sequence: TGTGCCTGGAGTGTCCCGGGAGAAAACATTCAGTACTTC. The genes are TRBV30 and TRBJ2-4, with a tentative D call TRBD2 (6 bases). V was clipped by 0 bases and J by 5 bases, with 8 bases between them. Germline V gives CDR1 GTSNPN, CDR2 SVGIG (reference sequence). This CDR3 spans 13 amino acids.

This clonotype was picked up one time. Since a far larger clone is one base different, this is likely a read error. The chain uses TRBV2 and TRBJ2-1; TRBD1 or TRBD2 may be the D gene (5 bases each). The V and J ends lost 3 bases and 3 bases respectively, with 9 bases between them. Germline V gene lookup returns CDR1 SNHLY and CDR2 FYNNEI. The CDR3 consists of 14 residues. The CDR3 protein is CASSEGPFYNEQFF. Here the CDR3 DNA reads TGTGCCAGCAGTGAGGGACCCTTCTACAATGAGCAGTTCTTC.